This T cell receptor beta chain was identified during a study of T cell repertoires in cytomegalovirus infection. As for the study in general: Based on public TCR beta signatures, there were indications of CMV infection and of a matching HLA type.

Looked up from germline, CDR1 is ENHRY and CDR2 is SYGVKD. This CDR3 is 17 amino acids long. Trimming pared 5 bases from V and 7 bases from J, leaving 26 bases between. This clonotype was seen at least ten times. Its specificity is not known. Findings and limits, study-wide: In two of eight donors, the top clonotype was HLA-C-restricted CMV-specific. CMV carriers with the relevant HLA were identified by cumulative public TCR beta family frequency.

TCRdb reprocessed the reads via MiXCR and lists one record per CDR3 protein. The sample has 300,000 to 450,000 distinct CDR3 sequences, 15% to 20% seen once; the top ten hold 7.5% to 9%. This chain uses TRBV10-3 with TRBJ2-5; D is possibly TRBD2 (6 bases). The TCR comes from a human donor in good health (CMV status not recorded). Some clones in this sample may be carry-over from other donors' samples. The sequencing sample was made of PBMCs. CDR3 residues: CAISFSGLAGPGGTQYF. The CDR3 nucleotides are TGTGCCATCAGTTTCTCCGGACTTGCGGGGCCCGGTGGGACCCAGTACTTC.